Shown below are 19 T cell receptor beta chains from a single sample sequenced in a study of T cells in narcolepsy. The table came from immunoSEQ multiplex PCR; TCRdb's copy has only in-frame clones and leaves some out. The sample carries over 30,000 clones, around 85% recorded once. The sequenced material came from CD45RA- memory CD4+ T cells from PBMCs. The origin of the receptors is a human donor with narcolepsy.

This sequence joins TRBV10-3 and TRBJ2-5, with D possibly TRBD2 on 5 matching bases. The CDR3 has 11 amino acids. CDR1 is ENHRY, CDR2 SYGVKD, per germline. Trimming took off 9 bases at V and 5 bases at J, with 10 bases between the two ends. In DNA, the CDR3 is TGTGCCATAGGAGGAGTTGAGACCCAGTACTTC. This gives the protein CAIGGVETQYF.

This chain connects TRBV2 to TRBJ1-6, with 11 bases fitting TRBD1. The CDR3 totals 15 residues. Trimming cost V 8 bases and J 7 bases; bases outside gene matches: 7. In germline, CDR1 is SNHLY, CDR2 FYNNEI. The CDR3 sequence: CASQGTGGENSPLHF. The CDR3 nucleotides read TGTGCCAGCCAAGGGACAGGGGGTGAAAATTCACCCCTCCACTTT.

A single count supports this clone. The V and J genes are TRBV7-7 and TRBJ2-5, with 8 nucleotides matching TRBD2. Germline CDR1 reads SSHAT; CDR2 reads FNYEAQ (reference sequence). V was pared by 1 base and J by 5 bases, with 6 bases of the junction left unmatched. The CDR3 loop spans 15 amino acids. Here the CDR3 reads CASSLGAGGFETQYF. In DNA, the CDR3 is TGTGCCAGCAGCTTAGGGGCGGGGGGTTTCGAGACCCAGTACTTC. Variable domain in full (rest from reference TRBV7-7 and TRBJ2-5): GAGVSQSPRYKVTKRGQDVTLRCDPISSHATLYWYQQALGQGPEFLTYFNYEAQPDKSGLPSDRFSAERPEGSISTLTIQRTEQRDSAMYRCASSLGAGGFETQYFGPGTRLLVL.

The chain links TRBV7-2 to TRBJ2-6, with D possibly TRBD2 on 6 matching bases. Per germline, CDR1 SGHTA and CDR2 FQGNSA. The CDR3 is made up of 17 amino acids. V was shortened by 2 bases and J by 4 bases, with 15 bases between the two germline ends. CDR3 in amino acids: CASSLQGLQGGANVLTF. The CDR3 DNA reads as TGTGCCAGCAGCTTACAGGGACTGCAAGGAGGGGCCAACGTCCTGACTTTC.

The rearrangement uses TRBV19 and TRBJ1-2; 9 nucleotides agree with TRBD1. V gave up 3 bases and J gave up 0 bases; unmatched junction bases: 5. The CDR3 is 16 amino acids. In germline, CDR1 is LNHDA, CDR2 SQIVND (reference sequence). The CDR3 nucleotides are TGTGCCAGTAGTATTTTACAGGGGGCCTCTAACTATGGCTACACCTTC. Its protein product is CASSILQGASNYGYTF.

The chain carries TRBV7-8 and TRBJ1-3; tentative D call: TRBD1 (6 bases). The V gene's germline CDR1 is SGHVS and CDR2 FQNEAQ. Trimming took 2 bases from V and 2 from J, leaving 16 bases between them. This CDR3 spans 17 amino acids. The CDR3 sequence: CASSLQQDRLTGNTIYF. The CDR3 DNA follows: TGTGCCAGCAGCTTACAGCAAGACAGGCTGACTGGAAACACCATATATTTT.

The V and J genes are TRBV7-2 and TRBJ1-5; D may be TRBD1 (5 bases). Trimming took off 2 bases at V and 3 bases at J, with 17 bases between the two ends. In germline, CDR1 is SGHTA, CDR2 FQGNSA. This CDR3 spans 17 amino acids. The CDR3 DNA reads TGTGCCAGCAGCTTAATCGGCGGTGGGGGATCCAATCAGCCCCAGCATTTT. It specifies CASSLIGGGGSNQPQHF.

V gene TRBV6-6 combines with J gene TRBJ1-6, with D maybe TRBD1 (5 bases). Germline values: CDR1 MNHNY, CDR2 SVGAGI (reference sequence). Deletions cut 5 bases from V and 2 bases from J, with 10 bases between. This CDR3 region has 15 residues. The CDR3 region is CASSVGAPYNSPLHF. CDR3 coding DNA: TGTGCCAGCAGTGTCGGGGCCCCCTATAATTCACCCCTCCACTTT.

This chain joins TRBV7-2 and TRBJ1-2; D call uncertain. In germline, CDR1 is SGHTA, CDR2 FQGNSA. V was shortened by 5 bases and J by 8 bases, with 9 bases between the two germline ends. CDR3 length equals 11 residues. The CDR3 region is CASSGLRGYTF. The CDR3 nucleotides read TGTGCCAGCAGCGGTTTGAGGGGCTACACCTTC.

The chain has TRBV2 and TRBJ2-1; D ambiguous. This CDR3 has 13 amino acids. CDR1 is SNHLY and CDR2 is FYNNEI in the germline V gene. With 6 bases removed from V and 0 bases from J, the gap between germline ends came to 6 bases. CDR3 coding DNA: TGTGCCAGCAGGTCGAGCTCCTACAATGAGCAGTTCTTC. It is translated as CASRSSSYNEQFF.

This chain uses TRBV19 with TRBJ1-1; D is perhaps TRBD1 (6 bases). The V gene's germline CDR1 is LNHDA and CDR2 SQIVND (reference sequence). This CDR3 is 14 amino acids long. Trimming left V 4 bases short and J 1 base short, with 10 bases between. CDR3 amino acids: CASSNRVANTEAFF. The DNA of the CDR3 is TGTGCCAGTAGTAACAGGGTCGCGAACACTGAAGCTTTCTTT.

V gene TRBV30 combines with J gene TRBJ1-2, with D hard to call. The CDR3 totals 11 residues. In germline, CDR1 is GTSNPN, CDR2 SVGIG (reference sequence). The germline V and J ends were trimmed by 2 bases and 4 bases, with 5 bases remaining between them. CDR3 sequence reads: CAWSRLYGYTF. In nucleotides, the CDR3 is TGTGCCTGGAGTCGTCTCTATGGCTACACCTTC.

This clone was detected a few times. This chain links TRBV19 with TRBJ1-5; 8 bases map to TRBD1. This CDR3 spans 15 amino acids. Germline CDR1 is LNHDA and CDR2 is SQIVND (reference sequence). Trimming removed 2 bases from V and 2 bases from J; junction bases left unmatched: 2. CDR3 nucleotide sequence: TGTGCCAGTAGTATATCAGGGGGCGGCAATCAGCCCCAGCATTTT. Amino acids: CASSISGGGNQPQHF.

The chain employs TRBV5-4 and TRBJ1-1; possible D gene TRBD1, 6 bases. Germline lookup yields CDR1 SGHNT and CDR2 YYREEE (reference sequence). The V gene lost 3 bases and the J gene lost 7 bases, with 10 bases spanning the gap. The CDR3 loop spans 12 amino acids. The DNA for the CDR3 is TGTGCCAGCAGCTCCCGACAGGATGAAGCTTTCTTT. This translates into CASSSRQDEAFF. The full variable domain, rest sourced from reference TRBV5-4 and TRBJ1-1, is ETGVTQSPTHLIKTRGQQVTLRCSSQSGHNTVSWYQQALGQGPQFIFQYYREEENGRGNFPPRFSGLQFPNYSSELNVNALELDDSALYLCASSSRQDEAFFGQGTRLTVV.

V is TRBV5-1 and J is TRBJ2-7; D may be TRBD1 (6 bases). Between the trimmed V and J ends, which lost 1 base and 0 bases, there was a span of 8 bases. The length of the CDR3 is 14 residues. Germline CDR1 reads SGHRS; CDR2 reads YFSETQ. DNA of the CDR3: TGCGCCAGCAGCTTGTTGACAGGCTCCTACGAGCAGTACTTC. This sequence encodes CASSLLTGSYEQYF.

CDR3 nucleotides: TGCAGTGCTAGGCGGGACAGTGAGCAGTTCTTC. Encoded protein: CSARRDSEQFF. The chain carries TRBV20-1 and TRBJ2-1; D possibly corresponds to TRBD1 (7 bases). Germline V gives CDR1 DFQATT, CDR2 SNEGSKA (reference sequence). The CDR3 has 11 residues. Between the trimmed V and J ends, which lost 3 bases and 9 bases, there was a span of 9 bases.

This sequence joins TRBV6-5 and TRBJ2-3, with D unresolved. This CDR3 is built from 14 residues. The V gene's germline CDR1 is MNHEY and CDR2 SVGAGI. With 5 bases removed from V and 4 bases from J, the gap between germline ends came to 13 bases. In nucleotides, the CDR3 is TGTGCCAGCAGTCCCCGTCGTCCCTCAGATACGCAGTATTTT. It yields the protein CASSPRRPSDTQYF.

V and J are TRBV25-1 and TRBJ1-2; no definite D call. CDR1 and CDR2 (germline): MGHDK, SYGVNS. The V end was cut by 2 bases, the J end by 7 bases, with 17 bases between. This CDR3 spans 15 amino acids. The CDR3 is CASSEASSVGPGYTF. The CDR3 DNA sequence: TGTGCCAGCAGTGAAGCGAGTTCGGTAGGACCTGGCTACACCTTC.

The V call is TRBV30, the J call TRBJ2-5, with no clear D. Trimming took 5 bases from V and 5 from J, leaving 6 bases between them. The CDR3 is 10 amino acids. Germline values: CDR1 GTSNPN, CDR2 SVGIG (reference sequence). CDR3 amino acids: CAWARETQYF. For the CDR3, the DNA is TGTGCCTGGGCGAGGGAGACCCAGTACTTC.